The clone carrying this TCR beta chain was counted at least ten times. Its antigen is unidentified. Trimming took 8 bases from V and 2 from J, leaving 15 bases between them. In germline, CDR1 is ENHRY, CDR2 SYGVKD. This CDR3 contains 15 residues. As originally analysed: Construction of a distant-metastasis classifier for papillary thyroid cancer relied on CDR3 differences across clinicopathological groups. TCRdb re-analyzed the PCR reads through MiXCR. These V and J calls originate from TCRdb's pipeline instead of the authors' own analysis. The sample lists about 24,000 clones, around 28% occurring once. The sample originates from a study of metastatic and nonmetastatic thyroid tumors. Looking at the study overall: Samples came from malignant and benign thyroid patients, and repertoires were compared across blood and tumor or nodule tissue.

General observations from the study: The study reportedly found significantly higher TCR beta diversity in malignant thyroid tumors than benign nodules, in blood and tumor.

Patients were all untreated before their thyroid surgery. Sequences were obtained from blood. The rearrangement uses TRBV10-3 and TRBJ2-2; D remains ambiguous. The receptor comes from a male donor with papillary thyroid cancer or a benign thyroid nodule (not recorded which). Some clones in this sample may be carry-over from other donors' samples. As DNA, the CDR3 is TGTGCCATCGGTAATGGGCTACCCAACACCGGGGAGCTGTTTTTT. Its translation is CAIGNGLPNTGELFF.